Sequencing of this T cell receptor beta chain was carried out in a study of beta chain features in type 1 diabetes. Study outcomes and limitations: Cells carrying high TCR expression could end up over-represented when cDNA is sequenced. Comparison showed that naive, central memory and Treg TCRB repertoires appeared more similar among patients than among healthy donors.

CDR3 length equals 12 residues. CDR1 and CDR2 (germline): SEHNR, FQNEAQ (reference sequence). The V end lost 5 bases, the J end lost 2 bases, and 7 bases lay between the germline ends. This clone was observed a few times. What it binds is unknown. Blood was drawn once from each donor into heparinised tubes. The draws averaged approximately 120 mL. What was sequenced were expressed TCRB transcripts, since all of the isolated RNA had been reverse transcribed. The repertoire was sequenced with immunoSEQ multiplex PCR; TCRdb's copy has only in-frame clones and lacks some. The sample includes about 210,000 clones, 11% seen only once; the top ten take about 1.2%.

The receptor was isolated from a man younger than 35 in good health. The specimen was central memory CD4+ T cells from blood. The chain employs TRBV7-9 and TRBJ2-7; D gene ambiguous. In nucleotides, the CDR3 is TGTGCCAGCAGCCAAGATGCCTACGAGCAGTACTTC. This encodes CASSQDAYEQYF. The entire variable domain, with the rest obtained from reference TRBV7-9 and TRBJ2-7, is as follows: DTGVSQNPRHKITKRGQNVTFRCDPISEHNRLYWYRQTLGQGPEFLTYFQNEAQLEKSRLLSDRFSAERPKGSFSTLEIQRTEQGDSAMYLCASSQDAYEQYFGPGTRLTVT.